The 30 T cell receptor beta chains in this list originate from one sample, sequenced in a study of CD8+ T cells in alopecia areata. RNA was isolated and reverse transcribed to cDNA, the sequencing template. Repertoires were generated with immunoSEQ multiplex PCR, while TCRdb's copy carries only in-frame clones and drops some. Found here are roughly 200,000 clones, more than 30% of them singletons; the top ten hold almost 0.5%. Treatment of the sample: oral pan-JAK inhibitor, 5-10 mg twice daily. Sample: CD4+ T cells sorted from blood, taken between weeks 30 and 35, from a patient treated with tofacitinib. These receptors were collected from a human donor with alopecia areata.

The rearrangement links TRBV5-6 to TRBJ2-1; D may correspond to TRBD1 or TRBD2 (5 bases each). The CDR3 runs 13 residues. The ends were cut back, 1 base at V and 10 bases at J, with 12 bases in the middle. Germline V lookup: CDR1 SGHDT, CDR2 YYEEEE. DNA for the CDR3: TGTGCCAGCAGCTTGTTCACTAGGGGAGAGCAGTTCTTC. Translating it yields CASSLFTRGEQFF.

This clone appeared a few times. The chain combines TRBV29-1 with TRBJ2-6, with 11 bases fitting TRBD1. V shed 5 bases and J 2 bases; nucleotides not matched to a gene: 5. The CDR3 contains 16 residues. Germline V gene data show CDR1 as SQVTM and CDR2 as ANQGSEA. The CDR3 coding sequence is TGCAGCGTTTCCAGGACAGGGGGCGCTGGGGCCAACGTCCTGACTTTC. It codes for CSVSRTGGAGANVLTF.

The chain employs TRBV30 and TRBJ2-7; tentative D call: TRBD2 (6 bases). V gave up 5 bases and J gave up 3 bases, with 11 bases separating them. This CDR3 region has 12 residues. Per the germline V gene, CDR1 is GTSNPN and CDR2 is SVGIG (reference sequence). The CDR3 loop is CAWRLGGYEQYF. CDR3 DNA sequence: TGTGCCTGGCGTTTGGGGGGCTACGAGCAGTACTTC.

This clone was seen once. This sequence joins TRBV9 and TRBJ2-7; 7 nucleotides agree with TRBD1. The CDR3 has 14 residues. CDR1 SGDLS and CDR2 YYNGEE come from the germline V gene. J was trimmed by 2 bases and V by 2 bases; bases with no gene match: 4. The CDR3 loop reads CASSVDRAPYEQYF. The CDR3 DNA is TGTGCCAGCAGCGTCGACAGGGCCCCCTACGAGCAGTACTTC.

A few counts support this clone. CDR3 residues: CASSTRQSMNTEAFF. The DNA for the CDR3 is TGTGCCAGTAGTACGCGACAGAGCATGAACACTGAAGCTTTCTTT. The rearrangement joins TRBV19 to TRBJ1-1; D is possibly TRBD1 (5 bases). The V gene's germline CDR1 is LNHDA and CDR2 SQIVND (reference sequence). The V gene lost 4 bases and the J gene lost 0 bases, with 12 bases spanning the gap. The CDR3 totals 15 residues.

CDR3 loop: CASSSGWGYGYTF. DNA of the CDR3: TGTGCCAGCAGTTCCGGGTGGGGCTATGGCTACACCTTC. This chain connects TRBV27 to TRBJ1-2; D gene unclear. The CDR3 is 13 amino acids. The V end lost 4 bases, the J end lost 4 bases, and 10 bases lay between the germline ends. The V gene's germline CDR1 is MNHEY and CDR2 SMNVEV (reference sequence).

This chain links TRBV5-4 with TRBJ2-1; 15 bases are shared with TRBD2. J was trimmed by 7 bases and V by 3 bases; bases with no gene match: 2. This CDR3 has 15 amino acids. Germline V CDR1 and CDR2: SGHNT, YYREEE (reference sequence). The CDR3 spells CASSWGLAGGNEQFF. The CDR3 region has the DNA TGTGCCAGCAGCTGGGGACTAGCGGGAGGTAATGAGCAGTTCTTC.

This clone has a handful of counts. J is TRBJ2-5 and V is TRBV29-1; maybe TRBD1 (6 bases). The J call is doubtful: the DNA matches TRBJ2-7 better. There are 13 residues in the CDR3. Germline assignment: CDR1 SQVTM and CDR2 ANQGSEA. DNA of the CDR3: TGCAGCGTTGAAAGGCAGGGGCCTGGCGAGCAGTACTTC. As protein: CSVERQGPGEQYF.

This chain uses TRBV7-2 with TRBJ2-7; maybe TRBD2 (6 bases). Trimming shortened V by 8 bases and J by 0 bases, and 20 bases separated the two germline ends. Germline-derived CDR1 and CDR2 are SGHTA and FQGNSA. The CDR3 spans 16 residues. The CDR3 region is CASSKGGSGSSYEQYF. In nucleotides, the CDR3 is TGTGCCAGCTCCAAAGGAGGGTCGGGGAGCTCCTACGAGCAGTACTTC. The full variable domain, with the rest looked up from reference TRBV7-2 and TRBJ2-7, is GAGVSQSPSNKVTEKGKDVELRCDPISGHTALYWYRQSLGQGLEFLIYFQGNSAPDKSGLPSDRFSAERTGGSVSTLTIQRTQQEDSAVYLCASSKGGSGSSYEQYFGPGTRLTVT.

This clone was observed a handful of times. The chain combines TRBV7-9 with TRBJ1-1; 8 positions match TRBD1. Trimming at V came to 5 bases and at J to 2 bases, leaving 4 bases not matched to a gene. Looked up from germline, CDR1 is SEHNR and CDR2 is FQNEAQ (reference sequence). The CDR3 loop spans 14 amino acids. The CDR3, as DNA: TGTGCCAGCAGCCAAGGGACAGGTAACACTGAAGCTTTCTTT. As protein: CASSQGTGNTEAFF.

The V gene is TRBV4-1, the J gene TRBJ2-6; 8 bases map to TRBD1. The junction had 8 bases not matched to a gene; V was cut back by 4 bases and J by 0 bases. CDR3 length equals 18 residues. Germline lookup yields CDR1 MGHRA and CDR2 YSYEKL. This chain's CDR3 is CASSPGQGPLSGANVLTF. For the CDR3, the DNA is TGCGCCAGCAGCCCAGGACAGGGCCCTCTCTCTGGGGCCAACGTCCTGACTTTC.

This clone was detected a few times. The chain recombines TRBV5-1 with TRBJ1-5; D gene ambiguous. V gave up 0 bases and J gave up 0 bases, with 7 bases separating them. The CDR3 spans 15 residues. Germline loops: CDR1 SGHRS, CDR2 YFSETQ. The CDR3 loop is CASSLEGYSNQPQHF. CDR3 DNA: TGCGCCAGCAGCTTGGAAGGTTATAGCAATCAGCCCCAGCATTTT.

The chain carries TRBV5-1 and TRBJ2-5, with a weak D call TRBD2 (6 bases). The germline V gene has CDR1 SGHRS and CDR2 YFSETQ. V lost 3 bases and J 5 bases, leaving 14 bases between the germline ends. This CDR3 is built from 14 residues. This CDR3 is CASSSTGVWETQYF. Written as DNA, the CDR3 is TGCGCCAGCAGCTCAACGGGAGTATGGGAGACCCAGTACTTC.

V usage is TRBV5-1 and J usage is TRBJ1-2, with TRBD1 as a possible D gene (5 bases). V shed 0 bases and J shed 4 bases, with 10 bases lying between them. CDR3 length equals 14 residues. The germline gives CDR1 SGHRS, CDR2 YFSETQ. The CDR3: CASSLGGAFYGYTF. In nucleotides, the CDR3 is TGCGCCAGCAGCTTGGGAGGGGCCTTCTATGGCTACACCTTC.

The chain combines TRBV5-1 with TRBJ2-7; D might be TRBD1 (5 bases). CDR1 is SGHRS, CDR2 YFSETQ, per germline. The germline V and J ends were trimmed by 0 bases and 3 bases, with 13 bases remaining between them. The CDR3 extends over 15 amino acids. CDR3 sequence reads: CASSLVRGLNYEQYF. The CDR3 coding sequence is TGCGCCAGCAGCTTGGTAAGGGGCCTGAACTACGAGCAGTACTTC.

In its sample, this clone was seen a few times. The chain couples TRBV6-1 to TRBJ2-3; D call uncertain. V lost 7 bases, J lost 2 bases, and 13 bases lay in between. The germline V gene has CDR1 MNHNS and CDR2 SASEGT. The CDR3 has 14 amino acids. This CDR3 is CASNQAGYTDTQYF. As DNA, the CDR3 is TGTGCCAGCAACCAAGCCGGATACACAGATACGCAGTATTTT.

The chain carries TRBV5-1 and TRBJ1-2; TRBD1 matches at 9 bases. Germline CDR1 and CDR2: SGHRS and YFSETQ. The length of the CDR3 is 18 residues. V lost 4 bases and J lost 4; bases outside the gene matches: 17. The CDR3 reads CASSRGVQGAVGVYGYTF. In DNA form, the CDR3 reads TGCGCCAGCAGCCGAGGCGTACAGGGGGCGGTTGGCGTCTATGGCTACACCTTC.

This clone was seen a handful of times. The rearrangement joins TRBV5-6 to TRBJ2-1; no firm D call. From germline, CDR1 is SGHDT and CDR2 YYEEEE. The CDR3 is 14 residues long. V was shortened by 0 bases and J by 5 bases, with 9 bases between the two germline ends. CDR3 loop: CASSLVGIHNEQFF. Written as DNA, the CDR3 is TGTGCCAGCAGCTTGGTTGGGATCCACAATGAGCAGTTCTTC.

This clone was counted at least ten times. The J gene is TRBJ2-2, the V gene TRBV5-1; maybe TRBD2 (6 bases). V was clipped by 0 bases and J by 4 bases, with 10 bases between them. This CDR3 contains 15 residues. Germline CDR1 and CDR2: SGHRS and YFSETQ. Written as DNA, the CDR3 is TGCGCCAGCAGCTTGGTGGAGGGGACCACCGGGGAGCTGTTTTTT. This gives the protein CASSLVEGTTGELFF.

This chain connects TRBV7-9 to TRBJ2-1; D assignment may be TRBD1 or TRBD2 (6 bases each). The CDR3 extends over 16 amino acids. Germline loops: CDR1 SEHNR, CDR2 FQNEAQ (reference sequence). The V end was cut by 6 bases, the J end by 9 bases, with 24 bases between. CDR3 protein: CASSPTGISGGGEQFF. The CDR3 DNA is TGTGCCAGCAGTCCGACCGGGATCTCTGGAGGGGGTGAGCAGTTCTTC.

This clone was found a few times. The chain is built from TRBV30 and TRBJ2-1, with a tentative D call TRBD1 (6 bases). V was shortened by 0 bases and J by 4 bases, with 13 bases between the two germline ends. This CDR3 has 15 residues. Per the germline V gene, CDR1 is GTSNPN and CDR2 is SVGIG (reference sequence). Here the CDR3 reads CAWSVQITGYNEQFF. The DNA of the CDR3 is TGTGCCTGGAGTGTACAGATCACAGGGTACAATGAGCAGTTCTTC.

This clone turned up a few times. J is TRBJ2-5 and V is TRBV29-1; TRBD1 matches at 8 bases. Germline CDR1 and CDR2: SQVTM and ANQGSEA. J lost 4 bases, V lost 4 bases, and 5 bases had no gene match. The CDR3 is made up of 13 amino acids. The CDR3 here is CSVGVGTGETQYF. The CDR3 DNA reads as TGCAGCGTTGGAGTCGGGACAGGAGAGACCCAGTACTTC.

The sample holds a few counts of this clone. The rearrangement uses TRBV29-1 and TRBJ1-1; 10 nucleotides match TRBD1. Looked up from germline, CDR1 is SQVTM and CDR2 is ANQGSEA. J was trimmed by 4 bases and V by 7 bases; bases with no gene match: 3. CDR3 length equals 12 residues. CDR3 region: CSARTGGTEAFF. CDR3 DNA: TGCAGCGCCCGGACAGGGGGCACTGAAGCTTTCTTT.

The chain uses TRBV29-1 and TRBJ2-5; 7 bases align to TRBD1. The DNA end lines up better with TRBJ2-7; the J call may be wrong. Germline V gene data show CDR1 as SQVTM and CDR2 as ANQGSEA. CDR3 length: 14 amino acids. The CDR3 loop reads CSVVEGAGSYEQYF. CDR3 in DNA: TGCAGCGTTGTCGAGGGGGCCGGTTCGTACGAGCAGTACTTC.

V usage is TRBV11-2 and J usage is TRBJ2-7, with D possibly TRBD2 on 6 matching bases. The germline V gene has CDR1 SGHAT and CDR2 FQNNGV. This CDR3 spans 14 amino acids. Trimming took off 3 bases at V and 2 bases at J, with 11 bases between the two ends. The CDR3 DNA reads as TGTGCCAGCAGCTTGTCGGGGAGGACCTACGAGCAGTACTTC. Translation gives CASSLSGRTYEQYF.

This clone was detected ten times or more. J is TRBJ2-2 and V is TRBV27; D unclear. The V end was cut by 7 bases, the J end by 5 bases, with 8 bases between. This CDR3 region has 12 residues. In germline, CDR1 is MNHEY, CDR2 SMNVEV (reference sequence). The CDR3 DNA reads TGTGCCAGCAATGGGTGGACCGGGGAGCTGTTTTTT. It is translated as CASNGWTGELFF.

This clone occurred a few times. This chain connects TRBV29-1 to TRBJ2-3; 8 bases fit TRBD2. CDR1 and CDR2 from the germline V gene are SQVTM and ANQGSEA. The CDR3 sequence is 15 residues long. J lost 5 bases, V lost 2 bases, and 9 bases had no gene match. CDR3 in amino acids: CSVESPSGPRDTQYF. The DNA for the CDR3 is TGCAGCGTTGAAAGTCCTAGCGGGCCAAGAGATACGCAGTATTTT.

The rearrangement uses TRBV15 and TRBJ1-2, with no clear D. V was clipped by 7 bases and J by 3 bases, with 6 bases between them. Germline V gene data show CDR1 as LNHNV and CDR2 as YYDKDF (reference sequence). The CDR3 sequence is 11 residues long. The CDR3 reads CATIADYGYTF. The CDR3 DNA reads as TGTGCCACCATAGCAGACTATGGCTACACCTTC.

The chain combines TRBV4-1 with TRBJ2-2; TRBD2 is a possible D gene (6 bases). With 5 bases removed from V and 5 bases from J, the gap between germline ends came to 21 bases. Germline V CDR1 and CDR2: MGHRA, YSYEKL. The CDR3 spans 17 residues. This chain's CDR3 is CASSFGRVGRATGELFF. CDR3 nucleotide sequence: TGCGCCAGCAGCTTCGGTCGGGTCGGGAGAGCTACCGGGGAGCTGTTTTTT.

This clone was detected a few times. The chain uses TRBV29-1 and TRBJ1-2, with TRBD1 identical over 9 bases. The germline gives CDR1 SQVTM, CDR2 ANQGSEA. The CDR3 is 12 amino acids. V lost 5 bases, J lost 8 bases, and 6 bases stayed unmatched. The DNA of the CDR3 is TGCAGCGTTTACGGACAGGGGCACGGCTACACCTTC. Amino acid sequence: CSVYGQGHGYTF.